This is a list of T cell receptor beta chains from one sample in a study of CD8+ T cells in alopecia areata. The table came from immunoSEQ multiplex PCR; TCRdb's copy has only in-frame clones and leaves some out. The sample has roughly 280,000 clones; about 60% are singletons. The input for sequencing was CD4+ T cells sorted from blood, taken around week 53, from a patient treated with tofacitinib. These receptors all come from a human donor with alopecia areata. Each CDR3 is given with its conserved first and last residue. The D gene is left open where the match is weak. Only part of the rows carry a size: once, few, many, or a class if the clone is expanded.

few,TRBV5-1,-,TRBJ1-1,TGCGCCAGCAGCTTGCTGGCGGGCTCGAACACTGAAGCTTTCTTT,CASSLLAGSNTEAFF
-,TRBV29-1,-,TRBJ2-1,TGCAGCGTTGAAGATATTCCACGGGGAGGTGAGCAGTTCTTC,CSVEDIPRGGEQFF
-,TRBV19,-,TRBJ1-6,TGTGCCAGTAGCCTGACTTTCTCCAATTCACCCCTCCACTTT,CASSLTFSNSPLHF
-,TRBV20-1,TRBD2,TRBJ2-1,TGCAGTGCTACGCGGGGGGATGAGCAGTTCTTC,CSATRGDEQFF
-,TRBV5-4,-,TRBJ2-2,TGTGCCAGCAGCTTGGGTCCCGGGGAGCTGTTTTTT,CASSLGPGELFF
-,TRBV9,TRBD1,TRBJ1-6,TGTGCCAGCAGCGTAGTCGGAGACAGGGCTTCACCCCTCCACTTT,CASSVVGDRASPLHF
-,TRBV29-1,-,TRBJ1-1,TGCAGCGTTGACAGGGAAGGTAGGGACACTGAAGCTTTCTTT,CSVDREGRDTEAFF
-,TRBV7-2,-,TRBJ2-5,TGTGCCAGCAGCTTAGCGCGAGGGGCTCAAGAGACCCAGTACTTC,CASSLARGAQETQYF
-,TRBV30,-,TRBJ1-1,TGTGCCTGGAGTAATATGGGGGCCGGGGTGGCTTTCTTT,CAWSNMGAGVAFF
few,TRBV30,-,TRBJ1-6,TGTGCCTGGAGTGAGGACAGCGTCGGGATATCACCCCTCCACTTT,CAWSEDSVGISPLHF
once,TRBV30,-,TRBJ1-2,TGTGCCTGGAGTTCCCGTCTAGGCTATGGCTACACCTTC,CAWSSRLGYGYTF
once,TRBV5-1,TRBD1,TRBJ2-6,TGCGCCAGCAGCTTGACGATCGGACAGGGGGTCTCTGGGGCCAACGTCCTGACTTTC,CASSLTIGQGVSGANVLTF
once,TRBV4-1,-,TRBJ2-5,TGCGCCAGCAGCCAAGTAACACGGCAAGAGACCCAGTACTTC,CASSQVTRQETQYF
-,TRBV30,-,TRBJ1-5,TGTGCCTGTGGCTTGGGGAGCAATCAGCCCCAGCATTTT,CACGLGSNQPQHF
-,TRBV29-1,-,TRBJ1-4,TGCAGCGTTGAAGGCAGTGGTAATGAAAAACTGTTTTTT,CSVEGSGNEKLFF
-,TRBV29-1,-,TRBJ2-3,TGCAGCGTTGATGAGGGATCAGATACGCAGTATTTT,CSVDEGSDTQYF
-,TRBV30,-,TRBJ2-7,TGTGCCTGGAAACAGGGAGGCTACGAGCAGTACTTC,CAWKQGGYEQYF
-,TRBV20-1,-,TRBJ2-3,TGCAGTGCCACTACCACAGATACGCAGTATTTT,CSATTTDTQYF
-,TRBV13,-,TRBJ1-5,TGTGCCAGCAGCCCCCGGACCGGAGGTACTAGCAATCAGCCCCAGCATTTT,CASSPRTGGTSNQPQHF
-,TRBV29-1,TRBD1,TRBJ1-2,TGCAGCGTTGCGGGACAGGGGCCCTATGGCTACACCTTC,CSVAGQGPYGYTF
-,TRBV19,TRBD2,TRBJ2-4,TGTGCCAGTAGTCCCGGGACTAGCGGGGATGACATTCAGTACTTC,CASSPGTSGDDIQYF
few,TRBV6-6,-,TRBJ2-7,TGTGCCAGCAGTCCGTCCTTCTACGAGCAGTACTTC,CASSPSFYEQYF
-,TRBV14,TRBD1,TRBJ1-2,TGTGCCAGCAGCCAAGAGCTTGGGACAGGGATTGGCTACACCTTC,CASSQELGTGIGYTF
-,TRBV4-2,TRBD2,TRBJ2-7,TGTGCCAGCAGCCAAACGGCTAGCGGGGGCGTGGTGGAGCAGTACTTC,CASSQTASGGVVEQYF
-,TRBV4-3,TRBD2,TRBJ2-3,TGCGCCAGCAGCCAACTAGCGGGGGGGCAAGATACGCAGTATTTT,CASSQLAGGQDTQYF
-,TRBV9,-,TRBJ2-5,TGTGCCAGCAGCGTAGGGGCAACAGGGGAGACCCAGTACTTC,CASSVGATGETQYF
-,TRBV2,TRBD1,TRBJ1-1,TGTGCCAGCAGTTCAGGGGGGCCGACCTCTGAAGCTTTCTTT,CASSSGGPTSEAFF
-,TRBV2,-,TRBJ2-2,TGTGCCAGCAAACCGGGCACCGGGGAGCTGTTTTTT,CASKPGTGELFF
-,TRBV30,-,TRBJ1-2,TGTGCCTGGAGTGTAGGCATTCGAGGTTTCTATGGCTACACCTTC,CAWSVGIRGFYGYTF
-,TRBV7-6,TRBD1,TRBJ1-6,TGTGCCAGCAGCCAGAACAGGGGGGGCTCACCCCTCCACTTT,CASSQNRGGSPLHF
-,TRBV29-1,-,TRBJ1-1,TGCAGCGTTCACGCCAGGGCGAACACTGAAGCTTTCTTT,CSVHARANTEAFF
-,TRBV30,-,TRBJ1-1,TGTGCCTGGAGTGTATCGGAGAAAGCTTTCTTT,CAWSVSEKAFF